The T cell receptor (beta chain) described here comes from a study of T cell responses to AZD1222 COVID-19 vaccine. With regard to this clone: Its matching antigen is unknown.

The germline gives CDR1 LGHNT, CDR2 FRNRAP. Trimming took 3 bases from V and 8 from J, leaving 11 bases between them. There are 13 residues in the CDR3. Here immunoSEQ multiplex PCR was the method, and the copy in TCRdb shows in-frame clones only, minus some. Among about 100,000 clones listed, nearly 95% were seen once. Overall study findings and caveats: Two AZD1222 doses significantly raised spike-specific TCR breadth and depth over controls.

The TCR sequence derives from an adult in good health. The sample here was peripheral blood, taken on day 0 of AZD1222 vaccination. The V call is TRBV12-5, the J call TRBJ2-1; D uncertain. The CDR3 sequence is CASGLGPVDEQFF. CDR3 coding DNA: TGTGCTAGTGGTTTAGGTCCAGTCGATGAGCAGTTCTTC. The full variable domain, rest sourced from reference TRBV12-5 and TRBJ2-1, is DARVTQTPRHKVTEMGQEVTMRCQPILGHNTVFWYRQTMMQGLELLAYFRNRAPLDDSGMPKDRFSAEMPDATLATLKIQPSEPRDSAVYFCASGLGPVDEQFFGPGTRLTVL.